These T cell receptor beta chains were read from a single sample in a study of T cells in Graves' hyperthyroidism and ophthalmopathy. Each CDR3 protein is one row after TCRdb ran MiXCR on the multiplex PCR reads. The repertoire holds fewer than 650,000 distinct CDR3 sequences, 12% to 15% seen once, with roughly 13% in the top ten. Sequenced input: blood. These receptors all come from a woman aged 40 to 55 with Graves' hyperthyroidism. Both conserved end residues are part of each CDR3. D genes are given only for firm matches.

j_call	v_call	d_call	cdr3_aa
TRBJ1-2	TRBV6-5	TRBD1	CASSYGTGKGYTF
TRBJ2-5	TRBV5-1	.	CASSFAWGADQETQYF
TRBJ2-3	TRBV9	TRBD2	CASSVLAGPDTQYF
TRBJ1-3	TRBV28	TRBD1	CASIPGQSSGNAIYF
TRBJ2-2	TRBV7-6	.	CASSLATSGITGELFF
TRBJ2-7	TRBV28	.	CASSLRSMTGLSSYEQYF
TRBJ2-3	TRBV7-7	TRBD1	CASSPTGGGTDTQYF
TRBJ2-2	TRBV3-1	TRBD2	CASSRGLASNTGELFF
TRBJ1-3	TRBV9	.	CASSVDARPYSGNTIYF
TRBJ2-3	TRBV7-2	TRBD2	CASSSSGRTDTQYF
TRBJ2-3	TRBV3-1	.	CASSQGSADTQYF
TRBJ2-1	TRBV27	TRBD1	CASSLTRGQGAYNEQFF
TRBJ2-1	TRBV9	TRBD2	CASGFGGREACNEQFF
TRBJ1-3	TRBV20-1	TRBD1	CSARQGDGANTIYF
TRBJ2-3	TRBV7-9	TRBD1	CASSISGTGGTDTQYF
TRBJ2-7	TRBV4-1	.	CASSQAGQHYEQYF
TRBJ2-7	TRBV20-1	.	CSAKPLATGSYEQYF
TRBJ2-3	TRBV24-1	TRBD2	CATSDPGLAGSDTQYF
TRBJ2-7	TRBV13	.	CATGVGESYEQYF
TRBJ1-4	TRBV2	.	CASSARRGDSEKLFF
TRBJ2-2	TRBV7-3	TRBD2	CASSLTREGRAGELFF
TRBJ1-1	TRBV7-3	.	CASSLGGLDTEAFF
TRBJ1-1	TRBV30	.	CAWRENTEAFF
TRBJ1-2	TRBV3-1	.	CASSQALGRSYTF
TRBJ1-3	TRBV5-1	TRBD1	CASRDGQVFGNTIYF
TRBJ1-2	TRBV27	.	CASSSWGSSGYTF
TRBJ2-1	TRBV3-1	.	CASSQVVTPTYNEQFF
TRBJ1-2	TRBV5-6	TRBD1	CASSSHRTGDYGYTF
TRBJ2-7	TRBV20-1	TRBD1	CSAFTGASYEQYF
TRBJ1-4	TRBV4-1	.	CASSQAGFNEKLFF
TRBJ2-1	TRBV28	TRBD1	CASRDGTVNNEQFF
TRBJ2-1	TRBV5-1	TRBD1	CASSLGQGATYNEQFF
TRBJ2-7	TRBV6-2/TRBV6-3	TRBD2	CASTPSLAGVEQYF
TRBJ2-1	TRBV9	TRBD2	CASSVDLAGGGEQFF
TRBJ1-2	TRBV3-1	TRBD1	CASSHASGTGYGYTF
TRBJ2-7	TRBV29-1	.	CSVDRGSNEQYF
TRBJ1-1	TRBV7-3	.	CASSLGPLTEAFF
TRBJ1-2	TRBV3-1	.	CASSLSMGDGYTF
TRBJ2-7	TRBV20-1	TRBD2	CSAELLLAGGDYEQYF
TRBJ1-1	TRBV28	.	CASSLGEGDTEAFF
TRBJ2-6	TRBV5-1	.	CASSSGQGGFGANVLTF
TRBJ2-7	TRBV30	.	CAWSAGTAYEQYF
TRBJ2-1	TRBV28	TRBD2	CASRPPGLERNNEQFF
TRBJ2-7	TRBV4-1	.	CASSHLKAPGHITYEQYF
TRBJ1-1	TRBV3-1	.	CASSRGPTEAFF